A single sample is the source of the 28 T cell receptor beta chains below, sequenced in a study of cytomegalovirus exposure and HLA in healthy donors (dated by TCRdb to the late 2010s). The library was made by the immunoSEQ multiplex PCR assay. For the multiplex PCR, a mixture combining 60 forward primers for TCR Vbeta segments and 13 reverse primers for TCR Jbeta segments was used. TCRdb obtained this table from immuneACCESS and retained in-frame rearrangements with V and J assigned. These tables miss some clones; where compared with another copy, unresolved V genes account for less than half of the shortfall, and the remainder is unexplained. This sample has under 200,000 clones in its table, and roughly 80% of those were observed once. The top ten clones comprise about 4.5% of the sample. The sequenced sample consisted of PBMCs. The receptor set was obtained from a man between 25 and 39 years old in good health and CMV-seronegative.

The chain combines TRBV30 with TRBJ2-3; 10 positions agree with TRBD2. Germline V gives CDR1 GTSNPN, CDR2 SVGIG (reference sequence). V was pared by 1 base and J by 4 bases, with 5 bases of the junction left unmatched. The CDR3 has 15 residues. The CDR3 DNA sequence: TGTGCCTGGAGTGAAGAGCGGGGGGGCCCAGATACGCAGTATTTT. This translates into CAWSEERGGPDTQYF. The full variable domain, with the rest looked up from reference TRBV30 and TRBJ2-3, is SQTIHQWPATLVQPVGSPLSLECTVEGTSNPNLYWYRQAAGRGLQLLFYSVGIGQISSEVPQNLSASRPQDRQFILSSKKLLLSDSGFYLCAWSEERGGPDTQYFGPGTRLTVL.

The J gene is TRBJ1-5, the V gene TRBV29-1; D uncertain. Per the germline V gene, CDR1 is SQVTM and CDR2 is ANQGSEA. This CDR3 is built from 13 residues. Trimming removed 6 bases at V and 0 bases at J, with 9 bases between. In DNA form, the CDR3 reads TGCAGCGTCATCGAGAATAGCAATCAGCCCCAGCATTTT. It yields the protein CSVIENSNQPQHF.

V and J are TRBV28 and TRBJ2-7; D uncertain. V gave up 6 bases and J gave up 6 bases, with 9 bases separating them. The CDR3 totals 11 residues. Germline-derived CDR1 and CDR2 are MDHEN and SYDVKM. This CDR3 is CASSPRSEQYF. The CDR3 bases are TGTGCCAGCAGCCCCCGTAGCGAGCAGTACTTC.

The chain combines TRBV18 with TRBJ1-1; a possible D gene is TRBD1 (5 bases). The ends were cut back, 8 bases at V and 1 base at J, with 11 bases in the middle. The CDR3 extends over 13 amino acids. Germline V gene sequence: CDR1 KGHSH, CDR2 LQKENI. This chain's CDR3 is CASHFGGNTEAFF. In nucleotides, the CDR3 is TGTGCCAGCCATTTCGGGGGGAACACTGAAGCTTTCTTT.

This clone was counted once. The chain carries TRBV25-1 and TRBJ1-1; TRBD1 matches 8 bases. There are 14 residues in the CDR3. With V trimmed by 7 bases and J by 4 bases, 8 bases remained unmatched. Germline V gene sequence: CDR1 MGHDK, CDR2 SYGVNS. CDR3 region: CASTTTGVGTEAFF. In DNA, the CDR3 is TGTGCCAGCACCACGACAGGGGTAGGCACTGAAGCTTTCTTT.

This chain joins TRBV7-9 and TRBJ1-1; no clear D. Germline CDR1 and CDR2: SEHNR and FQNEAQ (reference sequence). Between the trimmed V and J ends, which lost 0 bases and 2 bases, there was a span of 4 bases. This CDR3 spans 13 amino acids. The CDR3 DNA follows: TGTGCCAGCAGCTTAGCTCTTAACACTGAAGCTTTCTTT. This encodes CASSLALNTEAFF.

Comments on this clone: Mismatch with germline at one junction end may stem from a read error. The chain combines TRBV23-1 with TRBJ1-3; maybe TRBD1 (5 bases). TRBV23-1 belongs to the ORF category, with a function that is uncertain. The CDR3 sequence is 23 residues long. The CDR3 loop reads CASSQSLGRAKGPRDFSGNAIYF. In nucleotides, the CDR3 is TGCGCCAGCAGTCAATCGCTAGGTCGGGCGAAGGGGCCACGGGACTTCTCTGGAAACGCCATATATTTT.

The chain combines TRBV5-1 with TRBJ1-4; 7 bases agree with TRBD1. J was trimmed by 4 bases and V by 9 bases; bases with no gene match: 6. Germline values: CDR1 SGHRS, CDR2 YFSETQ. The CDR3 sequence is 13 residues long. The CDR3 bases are TGCGCCACCAGAACAGGGGTTAATGAAAAACTGTTTTTT. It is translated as CATRTGVNEKLFF.

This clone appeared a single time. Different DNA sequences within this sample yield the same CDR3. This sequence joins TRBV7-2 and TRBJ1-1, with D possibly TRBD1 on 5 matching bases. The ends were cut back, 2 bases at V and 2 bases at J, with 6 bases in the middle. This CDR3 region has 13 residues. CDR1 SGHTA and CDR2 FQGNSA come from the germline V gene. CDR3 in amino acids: CASSLRGNTEAFF. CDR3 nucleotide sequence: TGTGCCAGCAGCTTAAGGGGCAACACTGAAGCTTTCTTT.

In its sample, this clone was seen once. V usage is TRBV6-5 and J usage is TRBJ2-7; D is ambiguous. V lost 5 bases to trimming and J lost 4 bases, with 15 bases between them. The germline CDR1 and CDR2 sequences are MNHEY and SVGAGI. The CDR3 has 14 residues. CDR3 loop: CASSPLLMGYEQYF. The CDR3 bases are TGTGCCAGCAGTCCACTACTAATGGGTTACGAGCAGTACTTC.

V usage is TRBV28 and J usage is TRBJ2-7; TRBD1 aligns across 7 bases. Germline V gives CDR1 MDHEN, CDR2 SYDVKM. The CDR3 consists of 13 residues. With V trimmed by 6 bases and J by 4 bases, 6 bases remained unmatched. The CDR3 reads CASRQTGLYEQYF. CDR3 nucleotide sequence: TGTGCCAGCAGACAGACAGGGCTTTACGAGCAGTACTTC.

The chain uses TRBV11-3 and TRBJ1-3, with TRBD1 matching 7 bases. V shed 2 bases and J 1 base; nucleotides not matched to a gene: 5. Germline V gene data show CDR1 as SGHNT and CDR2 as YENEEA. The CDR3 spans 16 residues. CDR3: CASSLRGGGSGNTIYF. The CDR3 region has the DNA TGTGCCAGCAGCTTAAGAGGGGGCGGATCTGGAAACACCATATATTTT.

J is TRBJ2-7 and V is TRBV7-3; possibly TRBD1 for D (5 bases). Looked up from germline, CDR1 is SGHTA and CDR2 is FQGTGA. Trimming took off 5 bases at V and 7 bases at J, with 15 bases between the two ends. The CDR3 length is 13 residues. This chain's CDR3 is CASSNQGQGEQYF. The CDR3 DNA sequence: TGTGCCAGCAGCAATCAAGGCCAGGGAGAGCAGTACTTC.

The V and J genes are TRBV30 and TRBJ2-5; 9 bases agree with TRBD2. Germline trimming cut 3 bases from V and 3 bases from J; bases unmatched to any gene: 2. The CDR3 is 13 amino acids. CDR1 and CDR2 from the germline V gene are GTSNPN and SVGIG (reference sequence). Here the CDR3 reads CAWRPSGKETQYF. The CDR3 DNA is TGTGCCTGGAGGCCTAGCGGGAAAGAGACCCAGTACTTC.

The CDR3 region has the DNA TGTGCCAGCAGTGCACAGTGGGGCAATCAGCCCCAGCATTTT. Its protein product is CASSAQWGNQPQHF. This rearrangement joins TRBV6-1 to TRBJ1-5, with no clear D. CDR3 length: 14 residues. V was cut by 4 bases and J by 2 bases, with 9 bases left in between. Germline CDR1 reads MNHNS; CDR2 reads SASEGT.

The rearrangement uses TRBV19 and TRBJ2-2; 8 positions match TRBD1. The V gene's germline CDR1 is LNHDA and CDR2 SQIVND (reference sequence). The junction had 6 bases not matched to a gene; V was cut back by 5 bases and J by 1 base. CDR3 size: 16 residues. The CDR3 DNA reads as TGTGCCAGTAGTCCCTGGACAGGGTGGAACACCGGGGAGCTGTTTTTT. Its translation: CASSPWTGWNTGELFF.

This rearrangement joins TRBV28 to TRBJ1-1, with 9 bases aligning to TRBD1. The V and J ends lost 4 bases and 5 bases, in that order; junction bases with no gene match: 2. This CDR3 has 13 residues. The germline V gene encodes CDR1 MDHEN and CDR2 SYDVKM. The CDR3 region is CASSSDRGTEAFF. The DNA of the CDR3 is TGTGCCAGCAGTTCGGACAGGGGAACTGAAGCTTTCTTT.

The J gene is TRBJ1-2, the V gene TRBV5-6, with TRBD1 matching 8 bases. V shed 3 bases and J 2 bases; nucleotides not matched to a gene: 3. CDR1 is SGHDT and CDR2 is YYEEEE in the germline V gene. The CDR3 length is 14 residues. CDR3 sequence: CASSSDRGNYGYTF. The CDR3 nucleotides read TGTGCCAGCAGCTCAGACAGGGGAAACTATGGCTACACCTTC.

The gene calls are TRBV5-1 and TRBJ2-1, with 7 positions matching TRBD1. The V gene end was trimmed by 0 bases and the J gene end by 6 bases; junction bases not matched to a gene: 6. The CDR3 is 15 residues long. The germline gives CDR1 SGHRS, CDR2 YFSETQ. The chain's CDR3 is CASSLAGQDANEQFF. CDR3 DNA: TGCGCCAGCAGCTTGGCCGGACAGGACGCCAATGAGCAGTTCTTC.

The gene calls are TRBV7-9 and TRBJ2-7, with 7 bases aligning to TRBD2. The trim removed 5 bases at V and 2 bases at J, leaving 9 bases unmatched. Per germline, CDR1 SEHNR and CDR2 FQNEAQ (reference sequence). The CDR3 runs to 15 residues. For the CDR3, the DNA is TGTGCCAGCAGCCGAACTCTAGCGGACCCCTACGAGCAGTACTTC. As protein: CASSRTLADPYEQYF.

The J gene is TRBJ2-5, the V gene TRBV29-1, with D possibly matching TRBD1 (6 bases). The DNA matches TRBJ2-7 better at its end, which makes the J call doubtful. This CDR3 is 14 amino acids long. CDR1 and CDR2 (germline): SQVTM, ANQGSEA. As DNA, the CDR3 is TGCAGCGTTGAAGAGCAGGGGTACCCCTTCGAGCAGTACTTC. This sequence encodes CSVEEQGYPFEQYF.

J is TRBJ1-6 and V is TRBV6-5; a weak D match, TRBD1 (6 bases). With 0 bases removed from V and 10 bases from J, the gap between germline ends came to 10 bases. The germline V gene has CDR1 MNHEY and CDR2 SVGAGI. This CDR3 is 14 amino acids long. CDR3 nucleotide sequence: TGTGCCAGCAGTTACTCGGACAGTTTATCACCCCTCCACTTT. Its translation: CASSYSDSLSPLHF.

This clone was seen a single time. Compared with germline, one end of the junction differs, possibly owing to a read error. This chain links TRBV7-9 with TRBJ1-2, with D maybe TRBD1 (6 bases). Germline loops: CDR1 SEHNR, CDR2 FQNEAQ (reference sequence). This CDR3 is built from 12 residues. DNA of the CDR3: TGTTCCAGCAGCTCGAGACAGGCCGTGGTTCCCTTC. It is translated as CSSSSRQAVVPF.

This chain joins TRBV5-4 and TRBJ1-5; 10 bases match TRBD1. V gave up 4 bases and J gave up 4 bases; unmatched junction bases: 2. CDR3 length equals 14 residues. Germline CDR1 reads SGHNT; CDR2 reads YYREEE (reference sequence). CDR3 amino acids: CASSLDRGNQPQHF. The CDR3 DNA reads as TGTGCCAGCAGCCTGGACAGGGGGAATCAGCCCCAGCATTTT.

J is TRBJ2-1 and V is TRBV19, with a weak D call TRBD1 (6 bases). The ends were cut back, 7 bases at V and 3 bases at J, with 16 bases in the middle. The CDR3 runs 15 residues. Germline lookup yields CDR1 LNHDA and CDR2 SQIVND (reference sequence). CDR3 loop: CASTVTGNGYNEQFF. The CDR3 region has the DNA TGTGCCAGTACCGTCACAGGGAACGGCTACAATGAGCAGTTCTTC.

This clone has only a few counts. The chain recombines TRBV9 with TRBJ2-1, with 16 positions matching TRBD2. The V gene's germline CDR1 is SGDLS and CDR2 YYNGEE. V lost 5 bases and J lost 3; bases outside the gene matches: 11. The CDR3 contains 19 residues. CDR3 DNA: TGTGCCAGCAGTGGGGGACTAGCGGGAGGGGCCCTCCTCTACAATGAGCAGTTCTTC. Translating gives CASSGGLAGGALLYNEQFF. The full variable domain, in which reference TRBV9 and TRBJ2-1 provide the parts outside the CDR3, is DSGVTQTPKHLITATGQRVTLRCSPRSGDLSVYWYQQSLDQGLQFLIQYYNGEERAKGNILERFSAQQFPDLHSELNLSSLELGDSALYFCASSGGLAGGALLYNEQFFGPGTRLTVL.

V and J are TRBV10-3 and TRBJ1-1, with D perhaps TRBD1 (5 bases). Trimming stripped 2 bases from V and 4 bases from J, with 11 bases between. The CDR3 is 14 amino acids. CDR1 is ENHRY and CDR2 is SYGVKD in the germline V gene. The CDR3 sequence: CAISEGGKGTEAFF. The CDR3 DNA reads TGTGCCATCAGTGAGGGGGGGAAGGGCACTGAAGCTTTCTTT.

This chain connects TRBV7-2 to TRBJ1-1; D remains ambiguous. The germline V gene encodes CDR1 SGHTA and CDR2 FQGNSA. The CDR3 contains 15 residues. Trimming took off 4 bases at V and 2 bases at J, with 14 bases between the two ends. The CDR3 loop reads CASSSKLGPNTEAFF. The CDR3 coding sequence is TGTGCCAGCAGCTCGAAACTGGGCCCTAACACTGAAGCTTTCTTT.